A few counts support the clone carrying this T cell receptor (beta chain). Its antigen is unidentified. This sample is part of a study of CD8+ T cells in alopecia areata. Germline V gene data show CDR1 as SNHLY and CDR2 as FYNNEI. The V end lost 6 bases, the J end lost 7 bases, and 7 bases lay between the germline ends. The CDR3 consists of 12 residues. Treatment noted: oral pan-JAK inhibitor, 5-10 mg twice daily. Sequencing relied on a cDNA template that was reverse transcribed from extracted RNA. Clones were sequenced by immunoSEQ multiplex PCR, and TCRdb holds only the in-frame ones, with some missing. The table shows some 190,000 clones, with approximately 72% occurring only once. The study, taken as a whole, reports: Scalp clonality and expanded CD8+ clones among the top 100 showed significant decreases with tofacitinib. Having one nonresponder leaves uncertain how baseline CD8+ expansion relates to response.

The receptor comes from a human donor with alopecia areata. The gene calls are TRBV2 and TRBJ1-6; D remains ambiguous. Source: CD4+ T cells sorted from blood, taken at week 44, from a patient treated with tofacitinib. CDR3 DNA sequence: TGTGCCAGCAGGGACGGGAATTCACCCCTCCACTTT. Its translation is CASRDGNSPLHF. Looking up the rest from reference TRBV2 and TRBJ1-6 gives the full variable domain: EPEVTQTPSHQVTQMGQEVILRCVPISNHLYFYWYRQILGQKVEFLVSFYNNEISEKSEIFDDQFSVERPDGSNFTLKIRSTKLEDSAMYFCASRDGNSPLHFGNGTRLTVT.